These 9 T cell receptor beta chains were all obtained from the same sample, sequenced in a study of cytomegalovirus exposure and HLA in healthy donors. In the PCR, 60 Vbeta and 13 Jbeta primers were used. TCRdb's copy holds only in-frame clones and misses some; the assay was immunoSEQ multiplex PCR. The data contain more than 95,000 clones, roughly 80% of them singletons. Sequences were obtained from PBMCs. All receptors derive from a woman aged 40-49 years in good health and CMV-seropositive.

The chain uses TRBV19 and TRBJ1-5; D possibly corresponds to TRBD1 (5 bases). The CDR3 runs 15 residues. Trimming removed 3 bases from V and 2 bases from J, with 11 bases in between. Per germline, CDR1 LNHDA and CDR2 SQIVND (reference sequence). The DNA for the CDR3 is TGTGCCAGTAGTATCCACAAGACAGGCAATCAGCCCCAGCATTTT. It codes for CASSIHKTGNQPQHF.

The genes are TRBV28 and TRBJ2-7, with 15 bases fitting TRBD2. CDR1 and CDR2 from the germline V gene are MDHEN and SYDVKM. V gave up 4 bases and J gave up 4 bases; unmatched junction bases: 5. The CDR3 runs 16 residues. For the CDR3, the DNA is TGTGCCAGCAGTTCCTGGACTAGCGGGAGGGTTTACGAGCAGTACTTC. It encodes CASSSWTSGRVYEQYF.

The chain is built from TRBV9 and TRBJ2-7, with TRBD2 matching over 14 bases. Germline assignment: CDR1 SGDLS and CDR2 YYNGEE. CDR3 length: 15 amino acids. V was pared by 3 bases and J by 5 bases, with 4 bases of the junction left unmatched. In DNA form, the CDR3 reads TGTGCCAGCAGCGCGTCGGGACTAGCGGGAGACGAGCAGTACTTC. Its translation: CASSASGLAGDEQYF.

This clone was counted only a few times. The chain carries TRBV30 and TRBJ2-7, with 8 nucleotides matching TRBD1. With 3 bases clipped from V and 4 bases from J, the junction kept 11 bases outside the gene matches. The CDR3 has 15 amino acids. CDR1 GTSNPN and CDR2 SVGIG come from the germline V gene (reference sequence). CDR3 region: CAWSSGGAGPYEQYF. DNA for the CDR3: TGTGCCTGGAGCTCAGGGGGCGCGGGACCTTACGAGCAGTACTTC. The full variable domain, its missing parts supplied by reference TRBV30 and TRBJ2-7, is SQTIHQWPATLVQPVGSPLSLECTVEGTSNPNLYWYRQAAGRGLQLLFYSVGIGQISSEVPQNLSASRPQDRQFILSSKKLLLSDSGFYLCAWSSGGAGPYEQYFGPGTRLTVT.

This chain uses TRBV4-1 with TRBJ2-7, with D perhaps TRBD2 (5 bases). Per the germline V gene, CDR1 is MGHRA and CDR2 is YSYEKL. The CDR3 totals 17 residues. Trimming removed 0 bases at V and 5 bases at J, with 20 bases between. CDR3 in DNA: TGCGCCAGCAGCCAAGATAACGGGAATACAAGGCTCGACGAGCAGTACTTC. Its protein is CASSQDNGNTRLDEQYF.

This clone was counted a few times. The rearrangement joins TRBV27 to TRBJ2-7; 8 bases are a match to TRBD1. From germline, CDR1 is MNHEY and CDR2 SMNVEV (reference sequence). The trim removed 3 bases at V and 2 bases at J, leaving 9 bases unmatched. The CDR3 sequence is 16 residues long. In DNA form, the CDR3 reads TGTGCCAGCAGTTTTTCCGGACAGGGAAGGACCTACGAGCAGTACTTC. It yields the protein CASSFSGQGRTYEQYF.

The chain is built from TRBV10-1 and TRBJ2-4, with 12 bases matching TRBD2. Germline V gene data show CDR1 as WNHNN and CDR2 as SYGVQD (reference sequence). This CDR3 has 16 amino acids. J gave up 9 bases and V 9 bases, and 15 bases lay outside the gene matches. The CDR3 sequence is CARTIGTSGPPGIQYF. For the CDR3, the DNA is TGCGCCAGGACTATCGGGACTAGCGGGCCTCCTGGCATTCAGTACTTC.

The chain uses TRBV10-3 and TRBJ1-6, with 10 bases aligning to TRBD1. The V and J ends lost 4 bases and 0 bases, in that order; junction bases with no gene match: 3. This CDR3 contains 17 residues. Germline V CDR1 and CDR2: ENHRY, SYGVKD. CDR3 protein: CAISGDRGSSYNSPLHF. CDR3 in DNA: TGTGCCATCAGTGGGGACAGGGGCAGCTCCTATAATTCACCCCTCCACTTT.

This clone has just a few counts. The chain links TRBV5-1 to TRBJ2-7, with 14 bases aligning to TRBD2. J lost 0 bases, V lost 4 bases, and 9 bases had no gene match. This CDR3 contains 18 residues. CDR1 is SGHRS, CDR2 YFSETQ, per germline. The CDR3 sequence is CASSPGTSGGLGSYEQYF. The CDR3 coding sequence is TGCGCCAGCAGCCCCGGGACTAGCGGGGGCCTCGGCTCCTACGAGCAGTACTTC.